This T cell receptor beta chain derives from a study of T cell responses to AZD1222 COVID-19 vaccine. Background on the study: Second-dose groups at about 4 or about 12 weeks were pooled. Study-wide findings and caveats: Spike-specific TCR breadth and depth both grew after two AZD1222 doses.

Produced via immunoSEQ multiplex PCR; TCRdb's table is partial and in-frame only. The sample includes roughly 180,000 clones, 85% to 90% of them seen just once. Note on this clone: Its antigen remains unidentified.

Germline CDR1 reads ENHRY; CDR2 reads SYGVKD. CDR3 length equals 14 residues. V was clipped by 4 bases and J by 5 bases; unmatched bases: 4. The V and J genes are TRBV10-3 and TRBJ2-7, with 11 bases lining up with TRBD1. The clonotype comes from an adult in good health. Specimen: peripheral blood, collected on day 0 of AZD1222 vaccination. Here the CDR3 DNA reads TGTGCCATCAGTGGGACAGGGGGCGACCACGAGCAGTACTTC. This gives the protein CAISGTGGDHEQYF.